This TCR beta chain comes out of a study of cytomegalovirus exposure and HLA in healthy donors. Across the whole study: HLA-typed donors were the source of 83 million or so unique TCRs held in an early data release.

The PCR had 60 Vbeta and 13 Jbeta primers. Here immunoSEQ multiplex PCR was the method, and the copy in TCRdb shows in-frame clones only, minus some. The table shows about 98,000 clones, with roughly 70% occurring only once. CDR1 and CDR2 (germline): MNHNS, SASEGT. The CDR3 is made up of 16 amino acids. The V gene end was trimmed by 3 bases and the J gene end by 2 bases; junction bases not matched to a gene: 7. This TCR was recovered from a male donor in good health and CMV-seronegative. Sequenced: PBMCs. V usage is TRBV6-1 and J usage is TRBJ2-7; 10 nucleotides agree with TRBD1. CDR3 nucleotide sequence: TGTGCCAGCAGTGAGGCCACCGGGACAGGGGCCTACGAGCAGTACTTC. It is translated as CASSEATGTGAYEQYF.